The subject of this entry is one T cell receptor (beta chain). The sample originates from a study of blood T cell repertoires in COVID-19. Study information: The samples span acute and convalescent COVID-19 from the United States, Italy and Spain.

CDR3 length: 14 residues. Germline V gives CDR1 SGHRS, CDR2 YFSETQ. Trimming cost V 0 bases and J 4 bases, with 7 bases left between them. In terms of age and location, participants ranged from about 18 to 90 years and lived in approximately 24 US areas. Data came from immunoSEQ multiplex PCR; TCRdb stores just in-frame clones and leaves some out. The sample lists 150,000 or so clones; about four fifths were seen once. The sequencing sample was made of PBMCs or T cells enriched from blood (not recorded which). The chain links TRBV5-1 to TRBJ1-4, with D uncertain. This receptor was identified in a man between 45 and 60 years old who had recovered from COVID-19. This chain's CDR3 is CASSLGDNNEKLFF. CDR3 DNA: TGCGCCAGCAGCTTGGGAGACAATAATGAAAAACTGTTTTTT.